These 28 T cell receptor beta chains share one sample of origin, sequenced in a study of T cell changes during pregnancy in multiple sclerosis (dated by TCRdb to between 2018 and 2020). Library preparation was by the immunoSEQ multiplex PCR assay. TCRdb provides this immuneACCESS table in a form limited to in-frame rearrangements. Some clones are lacking; in checked studies, under half of them reflect an unresolved V gene, and why the rest are absent is not known. A total of tens of thousands of clones appear in this sample, 85% to 95% of them only once. The ten largest account for 1% to 1.5% of the sample. Sample: peripheral blood. The receptors shown here come from a female donor with multiple sclerosis, enrolled in a pregnancy study.

The chain couples TRBV10-2 to TRBJ1-2; 7 nucleotides agree with TRBD1. This CDR3 contains 14 residues. Germline V CDR1 and CDR2: WSHSY, SAAADI. The trim removed 11 bases at V and 4 bases at J, leaving 13 bases unmatched. The chain's CDR3 is CASLGQGGTYGYTF. In nucleotides, the CDR3 is TGCGCCTCACTGGGGCAGGGGGGAACCTATGGCTACACCTTC.

In its sample, this clone was seen once. This chain joins TRBV7-9 and TRBJ2-2; D gene uncertain. Trimming stripped 5 bases from V and 4 bases from J, with 14 bases between. Germline V gene data show CDR1 as SEHNR and CDR2 as FQNEAQ (reference sequence). The CDR3 is made up of 15 amino acids. The DNA of the CDR3 is TGTGCCAGCAGCCCTACTTTGGGTCGCACCGGGGAGCTGTTTTTT. Protein: CASSPTLGRTGELFF.

This clone showed up just a few times. This chain uses TRBV6-1 with TRBJ1-1; D may be TRBD1 (5 bases). V shed 0 bases and J shed 4 bases, with 15 bases lying between them. CDR1 MNHNS and CDR2 SASEGT come from the germline V gene. The CDR3 has 16 amino acids. This CDR3 reads CASSEAPDPGGTEAFF. The CDR3 DNA reads as TGTGCCAGCAGTGAAGCGCCAGATCCGGGGGGCACTGAAGCTTTCTTT.

The rearrangement links TRBV4-3 to TRBJ2-7; 13 positions match TRBD2. Germline V CDR1 and CDR2: LGHNA, YSLEER. V shed 0 bases, J shed 7 bases, and the junction held 18 bases outside the gene matches. This CDR3 has 20 amino acids. The CDR3, as DNA: TGCGCCAGCAGCCAAGATTATTCGACTAGCGGGAGGCGGGCTTTCTGGGAGCAGTACTTC. Translating gives CASSQDYSTSGRRAFWEQYF.

The V and J genes are TRBV28 and TRBJ2-7; 10 nucleotides agree with TRBD2. V was pared by 8 bases and J by 2 bases, with 6 bases of the junction left unmatched. The germline V gene encodes CDR1 MDHEN and CDR2 SYDVKM. The CDR3 extends over 14 amino acids. CDR3 amino acids: CASRGTSATYEQYF. For the CDR3, the DNA is TGTGCCAGCCGTGGGACTAGCGCTACCTACGAGCAGTACTTC.

The rearrangement links TRBV30 to TRBJ2-5, with 8 bases lining up with TRBD2. Trimming took 0 bases from V and 1 from J; bases not matched to a gene: 4. Germline V gene lookup returns CDR1 GTSNPN and CDR2 SVGIG (reference sequence). The CDR3 runs to 15 residues. The CDR3 region is CAWSVLAGLQETQYF. In DNA form, the CDR3 reads TGTGCCTGGAGTGTCCTAGCGGGCCTCCAAGAGACCCAGTACTTC.

V is TRBV7-9 and J is TRBJ2-1; 9 bases align to TRBD2. This CDR3 is 15 amino acids long. Germline-derived CDR1 and CDR2 are SEHNR and FQNEAQ (reference sequence). V lost 5 bases, J lost 1 base, and 3 bases stayed unmatched. CDR3 bases: TGTGCCAGCAGCCACACTAGCGGGTCCTACAATGAGCAGTTCTTC. This translates into CASSHTSGSYNEQFF. The variable domain in full, completed from reference TRBV7-9 and TRBJ2-1, reads DTGVSQNPRHKITKRGQNVTFRCDPISEHNRLYWYRQTLGQGPEFLTYFQNEAQLEKSRLLSDRFSAERPKGSFSTLEIQRTEQGDSAMYLCASSHTSGSYNEQFFGPGTRLTVL.

The rearrangement uses TRBV19 and TRBJ1-2; D gene unclear. Trimming cost V 5 bases and J 4 bases, with 14 bases left between them. CDR1 LNHDA and CDR2 SQIVND come from the germline V gene (reference sequence). The CDR3 consists of 14 residues. In nucleotides, the CDR3 is TGTGCCAGTAGTGCCCAAGGGAGGGCCTATGGCTACACCTTC. Translation: CASSAQGRAYGYTF.

The chain carries TRBV5-1 and TRBJ2-2; 8 bases line up with TRBD1. The CDR3 consists of 17 residues. Germline CDR1 is SGHRS and CDR2 is YFSETQ. Trimming cost V 0 bases and J 1 base; bases outside gene matches: 5. In DNA, the CDR3 is TGCGCCAGCAGCTTGGCATTCGGACAGGGGAACACCGGGGAGCTGTTTTTT. Amino acid sequence: CASSLAFGQGNTGELFF. Together with reference TRBV5-1 and TRBJ2-2, the CDR3 gives the full variable domain: KAGVTQTPRYLIKTRGQQVTLSCSPISGHRSVSWYQQTPGQGLQFLFEYFSETQRNKGNFPGRFSGRQFSNSRSEMNVSTLELGDSALYLCASSLAFGQGNTGELFFGEGSRLTVL.

This rearrangement joins TRBV7-9 to TRBJ2-1; D tentatively fits TRBD1 or TRBD2 (5 bases each). Trimming cost V 6 bases and J 6 bases, with 27 bases left between them. Germline V gene sequence: CDR1 SEHNR, CDR2 FQNEAQ (reference sequence). The CDR3 contains 18 residues. CDR3: CASRGLGKSTKGSNEQFF. CDR3 nucleotides: TGTGCCAGCAGAGGTCTGGGAAAATCGACAAAGGGGAGCAATGAGCAGTTCTTC.

The chain links TRBV11-2 to TRBJ1-4, with TRBD1 matching 7 bases. Germline values: CDR1 SGHAT, CDR2 FQNNGV. The CDR3 loop spans 14 amino acids. Trimming took 5 bases from V and 4 from J; bases not matched to a gene: 4. The CDR3 protein is CASSPGGVNEKLFF. The CDR3 nucleotides read TGTGCCAGCAGCCCAGGGGGGGTTAATGAAAAACTGTTTTTT.

The chain carries TRBV4-3 and TRBJ2-1, with 7 nucleotides matching TRBD2. V lost 0 bases to trimming and J lost 0 bases; unmatched junction nucleotides: 2. The CDR3 sequence is 16 residues long. Germline V gene data show CDR1 as LGHNA and CDR2 as YSLEER. The CDR3 region has the DNA TGCGCCAGCAGCCAAGATGGCGGGAGCTCCTACAATGAGCAGTTCTTC. Amino acids: CASSQDGGSSYNEQFF.

J is TRBJ1-1 and V is TRBV20-1; D might be TRBD1 (6 bases). Trimming removed 3 bases at V and 4 bases at J, with 6 bases between. The CDR3 runs to 11 residues. The V gene's germline CDR1 is DFQATT and CDR2 SNEGSKA (reference sequence). CDR3 bases: TGCAGTGCTAGGGACAGCACTGAAGCTTTCTTT. Translating it yields CSARDSTEAFF.

This chain uses TRBV28 with TRBJ2-7, with D perhaps being TRBD1 or TRBD2 (5 bases each). V was cut by 5 bases and J by 5 bases, with 25 bases left in between. The CDR3 sequence is 17 residues long. CDR1 is MDHEN, CDR2 SYDVKM, per germline. The CDR3 nucleotides read TGTGCCAGCAGTCCATTGGGCCGGGGCAGAGGTTGGCACGAGCAGTACTTC. As protein: CASSPLGRGRGWHEQYF.

This chain joins TRBV18 and TRBJ2-7; TRBD1 or TRBD2 may be the D gene (5 bases each). CDR3 length equals 15 residues. In germline, CDR1 is KGHSH, CDR2 LQKENI. V lost 5 bases and J lost 3, with 17 bases in between. CDR3 loop: CASSTRAFGGYEQYF. CDR3 in DNA: TGTGCCAGCTCAACCAGGGCTTTTGGGGGCTACGAGCAGTACTTC.

V usage is TRBV28 and J usage is TRBJ2-1, with a tentative D call TRBD1 (5 bases). Between the trimmed V and J ends, which lost 1 base and 4 bases, there was a span of 8 bases. CDR1 MDHEN and CDR2 SYDVKM come from the germline V gene. CDR3 length equals 14 residues. CDR3 protein: CASSLFDRYNEQFF. The CDR3 bases are TGTGCCAGCAGTTTATTCGACAGATACAATGAGCAGTTCTTC.

This chain links TRBV28 with TRBJ1-1, with TRBD1 as a possible D gene (6 bases). V lost 7 bases and J 9 bases, leaving 21 bases between the germline ends. The germline V gene has CDR1 MDHEN and CDR2 SYDVKM. This CDR3 has 14 residues. The CDR3 region has the DNA TGTGCCAGCACCTCGAAGGGGGGATCGGTGAAAGCTTTCTTT. It translates to CASTSKGGSVKAFF.

V usage is TRBV19 and J usage is TRBJ1-4; D unclear. The CDR3 loop spans 15 amino acids. Germline assignment: CDR1 LNHDA and CDR2 SQIVND (reference sequence). Trimming removed 1 base from V and 4 bases from J, with 10 bases in between. The CDR3 spells CASSIVGDLNEKLFF. CDR3 coding DNA: TGTGCCAGTAGTATAGTGGGAGACCTTAATGAAAAACTGTTTTTT.

The J gene is TRBJ2-2, the V gene TRBV12-5; unclear D gene. The CDR3 consists of 15 residues. V was shortened by 3 bases and J by 0 bases, with 8 bases between the two germline ends. Germline lookup yields CDR1 LGHNT and CDR2 FRNRAP. As DNA, the CDR3 is TGTGCTAGTGGTTTTACGGGCCCGAACACCGGGGAGCTGTTTTTT. As protein: CASGFTGPNTGELFF.

J is TRBJ2-3 and V is TRBV10-1; the D is unclear. In germline, CDR1 is WNHNN, CDR2 SYGVQD (reference sequence). CDR3 length equals 12 residues. The V end was cut by 0 bases, the J end by 7 bases, with 5 bases between. CDR3 region: CASSESRYTQYF. CDR3 DNA sequence: TGCGCCAGCAGTGAGTCGAGATATACGCAGTATTTT.

This chain links TRBV10-3 with TRBJ1-4; D is undetermined. The germline V and J ends were trimmed by 8 bases and 12 bases, with 10 bases remaining between them. The CDR3 contains 10 residues. Per germline, CDR1 ENHRY and CDR2 SYGVKD. This CDR3 reads CAIGSEELFF. The CDR3 DNA follows: TGTGCCATCGGGTCGGAGGAACTGTTTTTT.

The genes are TRBV5-4 and TRBJ2-5; D not resolved. CDR1 is SGHNT and CDR2 is YYREEE in the germline V gene (reference sequence). The V end was cut by 0 bases, the J end by 5 bases, with 14 bases between. The CDR3 extends over 15 amino acids. Written as DNA, the CDR3 is TGTGCCAGCAGCTTGGCCGAGTCAAACCGGGAGACCCAGTACTTC. This encodes CASSLAESNRETQYF.

The rearrangement joins TRBV7-9 to TRBJ2-5; D gene ambiguous. Germline CDR1 reads SEHNR; CDR2 reads FQNEAQ (reference sequence). Trimming stripped 5 bases from V and 4 bases from J, with 5 bases between. The CDR3 runs to 11 residues. The CDR3 region is CASSTGETQYF. CDR3 coding DNA: TGTGCCAGCAGCACCGGAGAGACCCAGTACTTC.

The CDR3 is CASSQNDRGRRYF. CDR3 nucleotide sequence: TGTGCCAGCAGCCAAAACGACAGGGGTCGTAGGTACTTC. The rearrangement uses TRBV7-9 and TRBJ2-7; 8 bases map to TRBD1. The germline V gene encodes CDR1 SEHNR and CDR2 FQNEAQ (reference sequence). V shed 5 bases and J 12 bases; nucleotides not matched to a gene: 12. The CDR3 runs 13 residues.

CDR3 DNA sequence: TGTGCCATCAGAGACAGGACGAACACTGAAGCTTTCTTT. It encodes CAIRDRTNTEAFF. The V and J genes are TRBV10-3 and TRBJ1-1; possibly TRBD1 for D (6 bases). Trimming took off 6 bases at V and 1 base at J, with 9 bases between the two ends. CDR1 is ENHRY, CDR2 SYGVKD, per germline. This CDR3 is 13 amino acids long.

J is TRBJ2-2 and V is TRBV27; D remains unclear. The CDR3 spans 13 residues. V was cut by 3 bases and J by 6 bases, with 8 bases left in between. The germline V gene has CDR1 MNHEY and CDR2 SMNVEV (reference sequence). CDR3 in amino acids: CASSFSSSGELFF. CDR3 in DNA: TGTGCCAGCAGTTTTTCGTCGTCCGGGGAGCTGTTTTTT.

V and J are TRBV30 and TRBJ1-4, with 8 bases matching TRBD1. With V trimmed by 3 bases and J by 7 bases, 7 bases remained unmatched. Germline V gives CDR1 GTSNPN, CDR2 SVGIG (reference sequence). The CDR3 sequence is 14 residues long. CDR3 in amino acids: CAWRLQGAVEKLFF. For the CDR3, the DNA is TGTGCCTGGAGACTTCAGGGGGCGGTTGAAAAACTGTTTTTT. Together with reference TRBV30 and TRBJ1-4, the CDR3 gives the full variable domain: SQTIHQWPATLVQPVGSPLSLECTVEGTSNPNLYWYRQAAGRGLQLLFYSVGIGQISSEVPQNLSASRPQDRQFILSSKKLLLSDSGFYLCAWRLQGAVEKLFFGSGTQLSVL.

The rearrangement uses TRBV2 and TRBJ2-2; no reliable D call. Germline CDR1 reads SNHLY; CDR2 reads FYNNEI. This CDR3 has 17 amino acids. Deletions cut 2 bases from V and 1 base from J, with 14 bases between. Written as DNA, the CDR3 is TGTGCCAGCAGTGAATATTGGAAAGAGTGGAACACCGGGGAGCTGTTTTTT. Translation: CASSEYWKEWNTGELFF. The complete variable domain, with remaining parts taken from reference TRBV2 and TRBJ2-2, reads EPEVTQTPSHQVTQMGQEVILRCVPISNHLYFYWYRQILGQKVEFLVSFYNNEISEKSEIFDDQFSVERPDGSNFTLKIRSTKLEDSAMYFCASSEYWKEWNTGELFFGEGSRLTVL.